Below, 2 T cell receptor beta chains from the same sample are listed, as sequenced in a study of T cell repertoires in cytomegalovirus infection. TCRdb used MiXCR to reprocess the reads, holding one entry per CDR3 protein. The table includes approximately 160,000 distinct CDR3 sequences, 17% detected once. Material: CD8+ T cells from PBMCs. The receptors derive from a human donor in good health (CMV status not recorded). Some clones in this sample may be carry-over from other donors' samples.

The chain carries TRBV29-1 and TRBJ2-1; D gene ambiguous. Trimming removed 7 bases from V and 8 bases from J, with 18 bases in between. The germline V gene encodes CDR1 SQVTM and CDR2 ANQGSEA. The CDR3 contains 13 residues. The CDR3 DNA is TGCAGCGCGGTGAGTTCCGGGCTTGATGAGCAGTTCTTC. Its protein is CSAVSSGLDEQFF.

This clonotype has a handful of counts. The J gene is TRBJ2-1, the V gene TRBV6-5, with 10 positions matching TRBD2. Trimming took 5 bases from V and 3 from J; bases not matched to a gene: 10. The CDR3 covers 17 residues. The germline gives CDR1 MNHEY, CDR2 SVGAGI. CDR3 residues: CASSQSLAGGNYNEQFF. The CDR3 bases are TGTGCCAGCAGTCAGTCGTTAGCGGGAGGAAACTACAATGAGCAGTTCTTC.